The rows below give T cell receptor beta chains drawn from one sample of a study. TCRdb re-called the 5' RACE reads through MiXCR, storing one row per CDR3 protein. The sample lists 45,000 to 60,000 distinct CDR3 sequences, roughly 22% occurring once. Material: tumor-infiltrating naive CD4+ T cells sorted from the breast tumor. The receptors come from a female donor with breast cancer. Both conserved end residues are part of each CDR3. A D gene is named only where the DNA matches it firmly. Clone size is stated in some rows and not others, as once, few, many or a class when expanded.

d_call	v_call	clone_size	j_call	cdr3_aa	cdr3_nt
.	TRBV29-1	few	TRBJ2-7	CSVEGTSYEQYF	TGCAGCGTTGAAGGGACAAGCTACGAGCAGTACTTC
.	TRBV27	.	TRBJ1-1	CAGSSKGWYGMNTEAFF	TGTGCCGGCAGTTCAAAGGGTTGGTATGGGATGAACACTGAAGCCTTCTTT
TRBD1	TRBV29-1	.	TRBJ1-1	CSVDTGGAGTEAFF	TGCAGCGTTGACACAGGGGGCGCGGGCACTGAAGCTTTCTTT
.	TRBV5-1	many	TRBJ1-2	CASSPDTYGYTF	TGCGCCAGCAGCCCCGACACCTATGGCTACACCTTC
.	TRBV7-8	.	TRBJ2-7	CASSPSGSEQYF	TGTGCCAGCAGCCCCTCGGGGAGCGAGCAGTACTTC
TRBD2	TRBV7-9	.	TRBJ2-7	CASSLDAGGPYEQYF	TGTGCCAGCAGCTTAGACGCGGGAGGGCCCTACGAGCAGTACTTC
.	TRBV7-9	few	TRBJ1-1	CASILTNTEAFF	TGTGCCAGCATCCTCACGAACACTGAAGCTTTCTTT
TRBD1	TRBV27	.	TRBJ2-3	CASSSTGSLEDTQYF	TGTGCTAGCAGTTCGACAGGGAGTTTGGAAGATACGCAGTATTTT
.	TRBV7-7	.	TRBJ2-3	CASSSKAGTDTQYF	TGTGCCAGCAGCTCCAAGGCGGGGACAGATACGCAGTATTTT
.	TRBV20-1	.	TRBJ2-2	CSASVQNTGELFF	TGCAGTGCTAGCGTCCAGAACACCGGGGAGCTGTTTTTT
TRBD1	TRBV7-9	.	TRBJ1-1	CASSRGGQGVPEAFF	TGTGCCAGCAGCCGAGGGGGACAGGGGGTCCCTGAAGCTTTCTTT
.	TRBV12-3/TRBV12-4	few	TRBJ1-1	CASSLNRDFGTEAFF	TGTGCCAGCAGTCTTAACAGGGATTTCGGCACTGAAGCTTTCTTT
TRBD2	TRBV24-1	.	TRBJ2-1	CATSDPTLAGGVKQFF	TGTGCCACCAGTGACCCAACTCTAGCGGGGGGGGTCAAGCAGTTCTTC
.	TRBV5-1	.	TRBJ1-6	CASSLDRLGSPLRF	TGCGCCAGCAGCTTGGACCGATTGGGTTCACCCCTCCGCTTT
.	TRBV29-1	few	TRBJ2-3	CSEQPGTDTQYF	TGCAGCGAGCAGCCGGGCACAGATACGCAGTATTTT
TRBD2	TRBV5-5	many	TRBJ2-1	CASSLDTLAAF	TGTGCCAGCAGCTTGGATACACTAGCGGCCTTC
TRBD1	TRBV5-1	.	TRBJ2-2	CASSFTGAGDTGEPFF	TGCGCCAGCAGCTTCACAGGGGCGGGTGACACCGGGGAGCCGTTTTTT
TRBD2	TRBV20-1	few	TRBJ2-1	CSANPPTSGSYNEQFF	TGCAGTGCTAACCCCCCTACTAGCGGTAGCTACAATGAGCAGTTCTTC
.	TRBV18	.	TRBJ1-1	CASSGIHDTNTEAFF	TGTGCCAGCTCAGGGATTCATGACACGAACACTGAAGCTTTCTTT
.	TRBV2	many	TRBJ1-3	CASRADSGNTIYF	TGTGCCAGCAGAGCAGACTCTGGAAACACCATATATTTT
.	TRBV2	.	TRBJ1-4	CASKGEYEKLFF	TGTGCCAGCAAGGGAGAGTATGAAAAACTGTTTTTT
.	TRBV28	many	TRBJ1-5	CAARDSNQPQHF	TGTGCCGCCAGAGATAGCAATCAGCCCCAGCATTTT
.	TRBV20-1	few	TRBJ2-1	CSAGGAVSYYNEQFF	TGCAGTGCAGGGGGGGCGGTTTCGTACTACAATGAGCAGTTCTTC
.	TRBV7-8	few	TRBJ2-3	CASSLREGLSTDTQYF	TGTGCCAGCAGCTTAAGAGAGGGCCTTAGCACAGATACGCAGTATTTT
.	TRBV29-1	many	TRBJ2-1	CSVRDNEQFF	TGCAGCGTTCGAGACAATGAGCAGTTCTTC